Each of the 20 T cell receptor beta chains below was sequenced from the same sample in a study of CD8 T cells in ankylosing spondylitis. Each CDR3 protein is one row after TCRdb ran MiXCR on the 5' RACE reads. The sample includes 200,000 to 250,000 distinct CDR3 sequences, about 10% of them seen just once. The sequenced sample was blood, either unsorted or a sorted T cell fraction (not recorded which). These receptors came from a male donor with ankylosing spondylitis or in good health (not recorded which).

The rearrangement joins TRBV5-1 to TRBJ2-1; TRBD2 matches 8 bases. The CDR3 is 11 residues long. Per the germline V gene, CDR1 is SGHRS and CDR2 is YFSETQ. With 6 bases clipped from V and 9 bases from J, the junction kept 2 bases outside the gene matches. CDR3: CASTGGPEQFF. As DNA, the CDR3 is TGCGCCAGCACGGGAGGGCCTGAGCAGTTCTTC.

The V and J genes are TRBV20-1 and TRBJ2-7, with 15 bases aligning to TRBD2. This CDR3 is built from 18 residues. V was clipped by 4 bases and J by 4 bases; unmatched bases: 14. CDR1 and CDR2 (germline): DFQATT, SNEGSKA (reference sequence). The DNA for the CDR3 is TGCAGTGCTACCCTCAGGCCGGGACTAGCGGGAGGAGGTTACGAGCAGTACTTC. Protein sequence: CSATLRPGLAGGGYEQYF.

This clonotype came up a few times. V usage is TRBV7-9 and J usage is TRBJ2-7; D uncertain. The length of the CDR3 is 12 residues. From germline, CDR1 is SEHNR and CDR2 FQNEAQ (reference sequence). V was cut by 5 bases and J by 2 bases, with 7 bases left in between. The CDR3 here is CASSRPPYEQYF. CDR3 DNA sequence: TGTGCCAGCAGCAGACCACCCTACGAGCAGTACTTC.

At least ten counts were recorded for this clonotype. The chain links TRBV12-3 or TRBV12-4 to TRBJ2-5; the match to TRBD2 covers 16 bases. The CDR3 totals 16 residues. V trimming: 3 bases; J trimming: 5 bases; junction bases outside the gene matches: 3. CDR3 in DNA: TGTGCCAGCAGTTTGGGACTAGCGGGGGGGCCGGAGACCCAGTACTTC. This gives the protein CASSLGLAGGPETQYF.

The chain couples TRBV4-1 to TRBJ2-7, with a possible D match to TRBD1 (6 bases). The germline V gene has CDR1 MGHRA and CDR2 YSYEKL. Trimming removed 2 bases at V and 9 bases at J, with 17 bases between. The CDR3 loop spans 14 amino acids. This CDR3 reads CASSQQTQGKGQYF. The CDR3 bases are TGCGCCAGCAGCCAACAGACTCAGGGGAAGGGGCAGTACTTC.

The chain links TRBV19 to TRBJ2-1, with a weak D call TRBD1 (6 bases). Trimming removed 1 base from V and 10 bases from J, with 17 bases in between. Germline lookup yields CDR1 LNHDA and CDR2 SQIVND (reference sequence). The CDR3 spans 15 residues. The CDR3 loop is CASSIGTARNREQFF. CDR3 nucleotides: TGTGCCAGTAGTATAGGGACAGCCAGAAATAGGGAGCAGTTCTTC.

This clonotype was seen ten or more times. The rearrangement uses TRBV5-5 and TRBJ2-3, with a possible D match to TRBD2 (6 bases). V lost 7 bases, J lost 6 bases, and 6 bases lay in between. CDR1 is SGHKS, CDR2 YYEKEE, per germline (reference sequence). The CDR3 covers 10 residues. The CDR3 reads CASGRDTQYF. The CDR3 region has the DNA TGTGCCAGCGGGAGGGATACGCAGTATTTT.

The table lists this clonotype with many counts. CDR3 residues: CASSDRGPYYNEQFF. The CDR3, as DNA: TGTGCCAGCAGTGATAGGGGTCCCTACTACAATGAGCAGTTCTTC. The rearrangement links TRBV25-1 to TRBJ2-1, with TRBD1 as a possible D gene (5 bases). Trimming took off 3 bases at V and 3 bases at J, with 12 bases between the two ends. Germline-derived CDR1 and CDR2 are MGHDK and SYGVNS. The CDR3 covers 15 residues.

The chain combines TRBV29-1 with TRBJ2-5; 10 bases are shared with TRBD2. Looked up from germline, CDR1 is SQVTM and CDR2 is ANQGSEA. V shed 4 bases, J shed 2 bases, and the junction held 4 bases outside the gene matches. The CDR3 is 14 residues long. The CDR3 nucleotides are TGCAGCGTTGCCCGGACTAGCGGACAAGAGACCCAGTACTTC. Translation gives CSVARTSGQETQYF.

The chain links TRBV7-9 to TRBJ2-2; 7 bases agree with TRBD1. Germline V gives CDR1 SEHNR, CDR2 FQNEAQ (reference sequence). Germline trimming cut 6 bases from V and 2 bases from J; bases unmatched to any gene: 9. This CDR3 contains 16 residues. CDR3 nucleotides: TGTGCCAGCAGTCATAACAGACAGGGCAACACCGGGGAGCTGTTTTTT. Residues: CASSHNRQGNTGELFF. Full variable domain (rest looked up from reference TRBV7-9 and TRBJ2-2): DTGVSQNPRHKITKRGQNVTFRCDPISEHNRLYWYRQTLGQGPEFLTYFQNEAQLEKSRLLSDRFSAERPKGSFSTLEIQRTEQGDSAMYLCASSHNRQGNTGELFFGEGSRLTVL.

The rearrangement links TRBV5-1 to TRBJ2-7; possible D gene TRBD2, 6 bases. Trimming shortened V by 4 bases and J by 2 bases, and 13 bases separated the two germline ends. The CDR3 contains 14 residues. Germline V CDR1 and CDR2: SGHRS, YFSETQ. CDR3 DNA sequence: TGCGCCAGCAGCCGCGGGACGGCCGCCTACGAGCAGTACTTC. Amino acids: CASSRGTAAYEQYF.

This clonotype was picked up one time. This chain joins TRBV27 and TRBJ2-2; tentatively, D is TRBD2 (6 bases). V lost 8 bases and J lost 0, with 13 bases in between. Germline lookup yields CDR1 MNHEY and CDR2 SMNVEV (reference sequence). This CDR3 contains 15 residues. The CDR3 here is CASLSTGANTGELFF. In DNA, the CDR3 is TGTGCCAGCTTATCCACGGGGGCGAACACCGGGGAGCTGTTTTTT.

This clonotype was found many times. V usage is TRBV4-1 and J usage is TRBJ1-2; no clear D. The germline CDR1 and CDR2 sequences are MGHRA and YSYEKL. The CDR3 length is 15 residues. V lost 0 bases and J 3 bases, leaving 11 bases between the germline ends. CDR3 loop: CASSQDQTIDYGYTF. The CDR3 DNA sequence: TGCGCCAGCAGCCAAGACCAGACCATCGACTATGGCTACACCTTC.

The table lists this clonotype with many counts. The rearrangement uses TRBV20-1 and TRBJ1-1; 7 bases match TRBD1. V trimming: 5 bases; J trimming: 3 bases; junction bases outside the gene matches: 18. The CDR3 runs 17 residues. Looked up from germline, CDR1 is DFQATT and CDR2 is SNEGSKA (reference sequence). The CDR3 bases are TGCAGTGCTCCCGGGTGGGACAGCCCCTTGAGGGACACTGAAGCTTTCTTT. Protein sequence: CSAPGWDSPLRDTEAFF.

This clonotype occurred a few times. CDR3 loop: CASSQELADQETQYF. The CDR3 coding sequence is TGTGCCAGCAGCCAAGAACTAGCGGACCAAGAGACCCAGTACTTC. The chain couples TRBV3-1 to TRBJ2-5, with TRBD2 identical over 8 bases. Germline V gives CDR1 LGHDT, CDR2 YNNKEL (reference sequence). The J segment lost 0 bases and the V segment lost 0 bases, leaving 0 bases of the junction unmatched. CDR3 length: 15 amino acids.

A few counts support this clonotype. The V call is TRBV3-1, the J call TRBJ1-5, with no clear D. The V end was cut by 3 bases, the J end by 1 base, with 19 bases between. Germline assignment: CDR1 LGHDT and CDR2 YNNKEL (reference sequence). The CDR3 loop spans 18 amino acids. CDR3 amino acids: CASSQRATKGVSNQPQHF. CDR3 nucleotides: TGTGCCAGCAGCCAGCGGGCTACTAAGGGTGTGAGCAATCAGCCCCAGCATTTT.

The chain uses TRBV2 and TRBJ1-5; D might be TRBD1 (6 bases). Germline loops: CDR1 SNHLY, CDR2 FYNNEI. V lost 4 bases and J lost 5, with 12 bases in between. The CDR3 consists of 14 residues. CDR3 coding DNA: TGTGCCAGCAGTGGGGATGGGGGCTATCAGCCCCAGCATTTT. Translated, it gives CASSGDGGYQPQHF.

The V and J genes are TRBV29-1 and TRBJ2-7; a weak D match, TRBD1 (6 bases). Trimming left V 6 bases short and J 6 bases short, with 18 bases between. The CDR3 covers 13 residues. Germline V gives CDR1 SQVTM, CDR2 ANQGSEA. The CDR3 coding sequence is TGCAGCGTATCACAGGGACCGGCCGGCGAGCAGTACTTC. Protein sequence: CSVSQGPAGEQYF.

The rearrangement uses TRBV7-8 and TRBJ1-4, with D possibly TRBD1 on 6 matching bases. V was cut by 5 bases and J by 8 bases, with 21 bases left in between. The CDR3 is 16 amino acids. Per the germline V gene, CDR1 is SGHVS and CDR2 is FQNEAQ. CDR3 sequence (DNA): TGTGCCAGCAGCCCTTGGGGGGGGGCGCGGAGAGAAAAACTGTTTTTT. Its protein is CASSPWGGARREKLFF.

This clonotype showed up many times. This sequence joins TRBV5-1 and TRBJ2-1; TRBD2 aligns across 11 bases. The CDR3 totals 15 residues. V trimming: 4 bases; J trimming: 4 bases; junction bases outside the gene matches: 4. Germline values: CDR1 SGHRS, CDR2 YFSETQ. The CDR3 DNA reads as TGCGCCAGCAGCGACGGGACTAGCGGTTACAATGAGCAGTTCTTC. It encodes CASSDGTSGYNEQFF.